The 16 T cell receptor beta chains given below trace back to one sample, sequenced in a study of T cells expressing NK-cell markers. TCRdb reprocessed the 5' RACE reads, with one entry per CDR3 protein and no DNA. The sample totals hundreds of thousands of distinct CDR3 sequences; its top ten clones hold approximately 3.5%. Source material: blood T cells: a sorted CD56 or NKG2C T cell subset, CD4+ or CD8+ T cells, or bulk PBMC T cells (not recorded which). The origin of the receptors is a man younger than 35 in good health.

The rearrangement uses TRBV12-3 or TRBV12-4 and TRBJ2-3. The CDR3 has 15 residues. The CDR3 loop is CASSLVASRTDTQYF.

The chain is built from TRBV5-1 and TRBJ2-7. CDR1 and CDR2 (germline): SGHRS, YFSETQ. This CDR3 contains 15 residues. The CDR3 loop reads CASSPRSVGPYEQYF.

The chain couples TRBV7-9 to TRBJ2-3; TCRdb names TRBD1, which stays unverified in the absence of DNA. The length of the CDR3 is 16 residues. Germline values: CDR1 SEHNR, CDR2 FQNEAQ (reference sequence). The CDR3 sequence: CASSKTGQGIGDTQYF.

V usage is TRBV12-3 or TRBV12-4 and J usage is TRBJ1-6. The CDR3 extends over 12 amino acids. The CDR3 here is CASSLSHSPLHF.

The chain links TRBV20-1 to TRBJ2-1; TCRdb gives TRBD1 as the D gene, but with no DNA this cannot be confirmed. CDR1 is DFQATT and CDR2 is SNEGSKA in the germline V gene (reference sequence). The length of the CDR3 is 16 residues. CDR3 sequence: CSAPLGGAQNYNEQFF.

The CDR3 here is CASSYFGQWSSSYNSPLHF. The V gene is TRBV12-3 or TRBV12-4, the J gene TRBJ1-6; TCRdb picks TRBD1, but there is no DNA to check that call. This CDR3 region has 19 residues.

This chain links TRBV18 with TRBJ2-7; TCRdb gives TRBD1 as the D gene, but with no DNA this cannot be confirmed. This CDR3 has 15 residues. Germline values: CDR1 KGHSH, CDR2 LQKENI. Here the CDR3 reads CASSADRDGVYEQYF.

The gene calls are TRBV7-2 and TRBJ2-7. The CDR3 runs 15 residues. Germline V gene lookup returns CDR1 SGHTA and CDR2 FQGNSA. CDR3 sequence reads: CASSLVAHPAYEQYF.

The chain uses TRBV7-9 and TRBJ1-6. The CDR3 sequence is 15 residues long. Germline V gives CDR1 SEHNR, CDR2 FQNEAQ (reference sequence). CDR3: CASRQPYELNSPLHF.

The chain employs TRBV5-1 and TRBJ2-1; as DNA is missing, the TRBD2 call by TCRdb cannot be tested. Per germline, CDR1 SGHRS and CDR2 YFSETQ. The CDR3 spans 17 residues. CDR3 in amino acids: CASSPPTSGIDYNEQFF.

This rearrangement joins TRBV20-1 to TRBJ2-1; checking the TCRdb D call of TRBD2 is not possible without DNA. Germline V gives CDR1 DFQATT, CDR2 SNEGSKA (reference sequence). The CDR3 sequence is 19 residues long. This chain's CDR3 is CSAHPSRIGGRGRSDEQFF.

The chain combines TRBV6-1 with TRBJ2-7; TCRdb selects TRBD2, and the lack of DNA leaves this call unchecked. Germline CDR1 and CDR2: MNHNS and SASEGT. This CDR3 contains 16 residues. The CDR3 sequence is CASSLGNSGSSYEQYF.

This chain links TRBV6-5 with TRBJ2-3. This CDR3 contains 13 residues. The germline V gene encodes CDR1 MNHEY and CDR2 SVGAGI. The CDR3 protein is CASSYSLTDTQYF.

The gene calls are TRBV4-3 and TRBJ1-1; TCRdb's D call, TRBD1, is unchecked because there is no DNA. The length of the CDR3 is 14 residues. Germline V CDR1 and CDR2: LGHNA, YSLEER. CDR3 region: CASSQEGGHEEAFF.

V usage is TRBV7-2 and J usage is TRBJ2-7; TCRdb reports TRBD1, a call that lacks DNA to check it against. Germline V gene data show CDR1 as SGHTA and CDR2 as FQGNSA. The CDR3 covers 13 residues. This CDR3 reads CASSNDRGGEQYF.

This chain joins TRBV20-1 and TRBJ2-1; TCRdb's D call, TRBD2, is unchecked because there is no DNA. Germline loops: CDR1 DFQATT, CDR2 SNEGSKA (reference sequence). There are 15 residues in the CDR3. The CDR3 is CSARRTQRSYNEQFF.